This entry is about one TCR beta chain. PCR involved 60 Vbeta and 13 Jbeta primers. The protocol was immunoSEQ multiplex PCR, while the TCRdb copy is restricted to in-frame clones and leaves out a portion. The sample shows under 150,000 clones, around 66% of them seen only once. This sample is part of a study of cytomegalovirus exposure and HLA in healthy donors. Germline V gene data show CDR1 as SGDLS and CDR2 as YYNGEE. This CDR3 contains 13 residues. The V segment lost 4 bases and the J segment 5 bases; nucleotides outside the gene matches: 5. Material for sequencing was PBMCs. The TCR comes from a man between 18 and 35 years old in good health and CMV-seropositive. The genes are TRBV9 and TRBJ1-1, with 7 bases aligning to TRBD1. DNA for the CDR3: TGTGCCAGCAGCAGGGACAGAGGGACTGAAGCTTTCTTT. This sequence encodes CASSRDRGTEAFF.